Listed below are T cell receptor beta chains from one sample, sequenced in a study of CD8 T cells in ankylosing spondylitis. Each CDR3 protein is one row after TCRdb ran MiXCR on the 5' RACE reads. The repertoire has 130,000 or so distinct CDR3 sequences, roughly 6.6% of them found once; the top ten carry 9.5% to 15%. Sequencing used blood, either unsorted or a sorted T cell fraction (not recorded which). The source is a male donor with ankylosing spondylitis or in good health (not recorded which). CDR3s include the opening cysteine and the closing phenylalanine or tryptophan. The D gene is left open where the match is weak. The listing skips clone size in some rows; elsewhere it reads once, few, many or a size class.

CDR3 protein | CDR3 DNA | J gene | D gene | clone size | V gene
CSARTLITDTQYF | TGCAGTGCTAGAACGCTTATCACAGATACGCAGTATTTT | TRBJ2-3 | NA | many | TRBV20-1
CSAYGHRYEQYF | TGCAGTGCCTACGGTCACCGCTACGAGCAGTACTTC | TRBJ2-7 | NA | many | TRBV20-1
CASSYLVEQFF | TGTGCCAGCAGTTACCTGGTTGAGCAGTTCTTC | TRBJ2-1 | NA | many | TRBV6-5
CSARDEGGGNSPLHF | TGCAGTGCTAGAGATGAGGGGGGAGGGAATTCACCCCTCCACTTT | TRBJ1-6 | NA | many | TRBV20-1
CASSPPAHGEQYF | TGCGCCAGCAGCCCACCTGCCCACGGCGAGCAGTACTTC | TRBJ2-7 | NA | many | TRBV5-1
CASSAGQETSGANVLTF | TGCGCCAGCAGCGCTGGACAGGAAACCTCTGGGGCCAACGTCCTGACTTTC | TRBJ2-6 | TRBD1 | few | TRBV5-1
CASSSKSGWTNEKLFF | TGTGCCAGCAGCTCAAAGTCAGGGTGGACTAATGAAAAACTGTTTTTT | TRBJ1-4 | NA | many | TRBV7-9
CSVEGSSTDTQYF | TGCAGCGTTGAAGGGTCTAGCACAGATACGCAGTATTTT | TRBJ2-3 | NA | many | TRBV29-1
CASSTSESTEAFF | TGTGCCAGCAGCACCAGTGAGTCTACTGAAGCTTTCTTT | TRBJ1-1 | NA | many | TRBV7-6
CASSEGVNEQFF | TGTGCCAGCAGCGAGGGGGTGAATGAGCAGTTCTTC | TRBJ2-1 | NA | many | TRBV28
CASSARGLASPLHF | TGTGCCAGCTCTGCACGGGGGCTTGCTTCACCCCTCCACTTT | TRBJ1-6 | NA | many | TRBV12-3/TRBV12-4
CASLAPEVYNEQFF | TGTGCCAGCCTAGCGCCGGAAGTCTACAATGAGCAGTTCTTC | TRBJ2-1 | NA | many | TRBV12-3/TRBV12-4
CASSQSEGRVVYEQYF | TGTGCCAGCAGCCAATCGGAGGGGAGGGTCGTCTACGAGCAGTACTTC | TRBJ2-7 | TRBD2 | many | TRBV16
CASRDSAYNEQFF | TGTGCCAGCCGGGACTCGGCCTACAATGAGCAGTTCTTC | TRBJ2-1 | NA | many | TRBV6-2/TRBV6-3
CASSFRTSGVTPGYEQYF | TGTGCCAGCAGCTTCAGGACTAGCGGGGTCACCCCGGGCTACGAGCAGTACTTC | TRBJ2-7 | TRBD2 | NA | TRBV5-5
CASSLGGISQPQHF | TGTGCCAGCAGCTTGGGAGGGATAAGTCAGCCCCAGCATTTT | TRBJ1-5 | NA | many | TRBV5-5
CSARDLRTSGNEQFF | TGCAGTGCTAGAGATCTGAGGACTAGCGGGAATGAGCAGTTCTTC | TRBJ2-1 | TRBD2 | many | TRBV20-1
CSARDMQAGREQYF | TGCAGTGCTAGAGATATGCAGGCCGGCCGCGAGCAGTACTTC | TRBJ2-7 | NA | many | TRBV20-1
CAISESAGAQKETQYF | TGTGCCATCAGTGAGTCAGCAGGGGCCCAGAAAGAGACCCAGTACTTC | TRBJ2-5 | NA | many | TRBV10-3
CASNTGLWNTEAFF | TGTGCCAGCAATACAGGGCTCTGGAACACTGAAGCTTTCTTT | TRBJ1-1 | NA | many | TRBV27
CASSTSQGTTTGNEQFF | TGTGCCAGCAGCACATCCCAGGGGACAACCACTGGGAATGAGCAGTTCTTC | TRBJ2-1 | NA | many | TRBV9
CASSLWTGRYSNQPQHF | TGTGCCAGCAGCTTATGGACGGGCCGATATAGCAATCAGCCCCAGCATTTT | TRBJ1-5 | NA | many | TRBV7-3
CASSELGEQFF | TGCGCCAGCAGCGAATTAGGTGAGCAGTTCTTC | TRBJ2-1 | NA | many | TRBV5-1
CASSPGHLSYEQYF | TGTGCCAGCAGCCCGGGACACCTCTCCTACGAGCAGTACTTC | TRBJ2-7 | NA | many | TRBV7-9
CASRRSWGDTSSYEQYF | TGTGCCAGCAGGAGGAGCTGGGGGGACACCTCTTCCTACGAGCAGTACTTC | TRBJ2-7 | NA | NA | TRBV6-1
CASSQVSARSAQYF | TGTGCCAGCAGTCAGGTATCTGCTCGCTCGGCGCAGTACTTC | TRBJ2-7 | NA | few | TRBV12-3/TRBV12-4
CASRTLSLGELFF | TGTGCCAGCCGGACCCTCTCCTTGGGGGAGCTGTTTTTT | TRBJ2-2 | NA | many | TRBV12-3/TRBV12-4
CASSSYGPGTGSPLHF | TGTGCCAGCAGCTCCTACGGCCCCGGGACAGGTTCACCCCTCCACTTT | TRBJ1-6 | TRBD1 | many | TRBV7-2
CASSLAPSSGELFF | TGTGCCAGCAGCTTAGCCCCTAGCTCCGGGGAGCTGTTTTTT | TRBJ2-2 | NA | NA | TRBV7-2
CASNPTSWRADTQYF | TGTGCCAGCAATCCCACTTCTTGGAGGGCAGATACGCAGTATTTT | TRBJ2-3 | NA | many | TRBV12-3/TRBV12-4
CASSPLWGSGTYEQYF | TGTGCCAGCAGCCCCTTATGGGGGAGCGGGACATACGAGCAGTACTTC | TRBJ2-7 | NA | NA | TRBV12-3/TRBV12-4
CASRRAAIRIEQFF | TGTGCCAGTAGAAGGGCGGCAATCAGGATTGAGCAGTTCTTC | TRBJ2-1 | NA | many | TRBV6-2/TRBV6-3
CASSPTDSYGYTF | TGTGCCAGCAGCCCGACGGACAGCTATGGCTACACCTTC | TRBJ1-2 | NA | many | TRBV7-2
CASSLAAPLSSYNEQFF | TGTGCCAGCAGTTTAGCTGCCCCGCTCAGCTCCTACAATGAGCAGTTCTTC | TRBJ2-1 | NA | many | TRBV6-5
CASTPGKVNTFPYEQYF | TGTGCCAGCACCCCCGGGAAAGTCAATACTTTTCCCTACGAGCAGTACTTC | TRBJ2-7 | NA | NA | TRBV25-1
CASSLGGASGGSNTGELFF | TGTGCCAGCAGCTTAGGGGGAGCTAGCGGGGGATCGAACACCGGGGAGCTGTTTTTT | TRBJ2-2 | TRBD2 | NA | TRBV7-3
CASSESDGNTQYF | TGTGCCAGCAGCGAATCAGACGGAAATACGCAGTATTTT | TRBJ2-3 | NA | NA | TRBV7-3
CSAYPRDLGAQFF | TGCAGTGCTTACCCCCGGGACCTTGGGGCTCAGTTCTTC | TRBJ2-1 | NA | many | TRBV20-1
CASSTTTGGGRNSPLHF | TGCGCCAGCAGCACTACGACAGGGGGGGGTCGTAATTCACCCCTCCACTTT | TRBJ1-6 | TRBD1 | many | TRBV5-1
CASRPSGGLNEQFF | TGTGCCAGCAGGCCTAGCGGGGGCCTAAATGAGCAGTTCTTC | TRBJ2-1 | TRBD2 | many | TRBV7-2
CASSFGISTDTQYF | TGTGCCAGCAGCTTTGGCATTAGCACAGATACGCAGTATTTT | TRBJ2-3 | NA | many | TRBV7-9
CASSLSEPYNSPLHF | TGTGCCAGCAGCTTGTCCGAGCCCTATAATTCACCCCTCCACTTT | TRBJ1-6 | NA | NA | TRBV13
CATSGNRAFSGNTIYF | TGTGCCACCAGCGGGAACAGGGCCTTCTCTGGAAACACCATATATTTT | TRBJ1-3 | NA | many | TRBV15
CASSPGQYNSPLHF | TGTGCCAGCAGTCCGGGACAGTATAATTCACCCCTCCACTTT | TRBJ1-6 | TRBD1 | few | TRBV12-3/TRBV12-4
CSARGTLNTEAFF | TGCAGTGCTAGAGGGACACTTAACACTGAAGCTTTCTTT | TRBJ1-1 | NA | many | TRBV20-1
CASSPRTSGEGEQYF | TGTGCCAGCAGTCCGAGGACTAGCGGGGAGGGAGAGCAGTACTTC | TRBJ2-7 | TRBD2 | many | TRBV12-3/TRBV12-4
CASRTGTSGYNEQFF | TGTGCCAGCAGGACTGGGACTAGCGGGTACAATGAGCAGTTCTTC | TRBJ2-1 | TRBD2 | NA | TRBV28
CSAQNWENIYEQYF | TGCAGTGCCCAGAACTGGGAAAATATCTACGAGCAGTACTTC | TRBJ2-7 | NA | many | TRBV20-1
CASRGKAGGSTDTQYF | TGTGCCAGCAGGGGGAAAGCGGGGGGAAGCACAGATACGCAGTATTTT | TRBJ2-3 | TRBD2 | many | TRBV7-2
CASSLSRGEQFF | TGTGCCAGCAGTTTAAGTCGGGGCGAGCAGTTCTTC | TRBJ2-1 | NA | many | TRBV12-3/TRBV12-4
CAWSKRRGLVDEQFF | TGTGCCTGGAGTAAACGACGGGGACTAGTGGATGAGCAGTTCTTC | TRBJ2-1 | TRBD2 | many | TRBV30
CSARIGDYSSF | TGCAGTGCTAGAATCGGGGACTACTCAAGCTTC | TRBJ2-5 | TRBD2 | many | TRBV20-1
CASSQDHQQRPGANVLTF | TGTGCCAGCAGCCAAGATCACCAGCAACGACCTGGGGCCAACGTCCTGACTTTC | TRBJ2-6 | NA | many | TRBV4-2
CASSPRSSYNSPLHF | TGTGCCAGCTCACCGAGAAGCTCCTATAATTCACCCCTCCACTTT | TRBJ1-6 | NA | NA | TRBV18
CAWSVRRDRGRINTEAFF | TGTGCCTGGAGTGTTCGTAGGGACAGGGGGCGGATTAACACTGAAGCTTTCTTT | TRBJ1-1 | TRBD1 | NA | TRBV30
CASSLGPGGANPDTQYF | TGTGCCAGCAGCTTAGGCCCCGGGGGGGCAAACCCAGATACGCAGTATTTT | TRBJ2-3 | TRBD2 | NA | TRBV7-6
CASSLGQGRPNEQFF | TGTGCCAGCAGCCTCGGACAGGGGAGGCCTAATGAGCAGTTCTTC | TRBJ2-1 | TRBD1 | many | TRBV7-2
CASGRGENSPHHF | TGCGCCAGCGGTCGGGGAGAGAATTCACCCCACCACTTT | TRBJ1-6 | NA | NA | TRBV5-1